The 10 T cell receptor beta chains below all came from one sample that was sequenced in a study of cytomegalovirus exposure and HLA in healthy donors. The data were produced by immunoSEQ multiplex PCR, yet TCRdb's version contains in-frame clones alone and is incomplete. The sample yields under 250,000 clones, about 90% seen once. Material for sequencing was PBMCs. The receptor source for this set is a man in his late teens or twenties in good health and CMV-seropositive.

V is TRBV7-9 and J is TRBJ2-7, with TRBD1 identical over 10 bases. V lost 5 bases and J lost 5; bases outside the gene matches: 9. The CDR3 is made up of 15 amino acids. Germline CDR1 SEHNR, CDR2 FQNEAQ (reference sequence). For the CDR3, the DNA is TGTGCCAGCAGCAAACGGGGGACAGGGGCCGACGAGCAGTACTTC. Translation: CASSKRGTGADEQYF.

V and J are TRBV11-2 and TRBJ1-1; D uncertain. The CDR3 is 15 residues long. The V gene's germline CDR1 is SGHAT and CDR2 FQNNGV. V was clipped by 0 bases and J by 0 bases, with 8 bases between them. The CDR3 reads CASSLDPNMNTEAFF. CDR3 DNA: TGTGCCAGCAGCTTAGATCCAAATATGAACACTGAAGCTTTCTTT.

This clone appeared once. This chain connects TRBV4-1 to TRBJ2-2; 8 bases are a match to TRBD2. The CDR3 length is 16 residues. The junction had 11 bases not matched to a gene; V was cut back by 3 bases and J by 8 bases. The germline CDR1 and CDR2 sequences are MGHRA and YSYEKL. CDR3 sequence reads: CASSHEPGLVWGELFF. The CDR3 DNA is TGCGCCAGCAGCCATGAGCCGGGACTAGTTTGGGGGGAGCTGTTTTTT.

There are a few counts of this clone. V usage is TRBV30 and J usage is TRBJ1-4, with D tentatively TRBD1 (5 bases). Trimming shortened V by 0 bases and J by 5 bases, and 16 bases separated the two germline ends. The CDR3 extends over 16 amino acids. Germline CDR1 and CDR2: GTSNPN and SVGIG (reference sequence). CDR3 in DNA: TGTGCCTGGAGTGTAGACCCGGGGAGGGGAAATGAAAAACTGTTTTTT. Its protein is CAWSVDPGRGNEKLFF.

This sequence joins TRBV10-1 and TRBJ2-3; 10 nucleotides agree with TRBD2. The germline V gene has CDR1 WNHNN and CDR2 SYGVQD (reference sequence). V dropped 4 bases and J dropped 6; count of bases not matched to a gene: 7. CDR3 length equals 15 residues. The chain's CDR3 is CASSGAGGPGDTQYF. As DNA, the CDR3 is TGCGCCAGCAGTGGAGCGGGAGGGCCAGGGGATACGCAGTATTTT.

V and J are TRBV5-6 and TRBJ1-1; 8 bases align to TRBD1. This CDR3 region has 16 residues. Per the germline V gene, CDR1 is SGHDT and CDR2 is YYEEEE. Trimming at V came to 2 bases and at J to 0 bases, leaving 6 bases not matched to a gene. CDR3 residues: CASSFLDRVMNTEAFF. The CDR3 nucleotides are TGTGCCAGCAGCTTCCTGGACAGGGTGATGAACACTGAAGCTTTCTTT.

The chain employs TRBV2 and TRBJ2-1; maybe TRBD2 (5 bases). Trimming cost V 2 bases and J 15 bases, with 11 bases left between them. CDR1 is SNHLY, CDR2 FYNNEI, per germline. This CDR3 region has 11 residues. DNA for the CDR3: TGTGCCAGCAGTGAAAGCGGATATCGGTTCTTC. This translates into CASSESGYRFF.

V is TRBV28 and J is TRBJ2-5; TRBD2 aligns across 10 bases. Germline assignment: CDR1 MDHEN and CDR2 SYDVKM. V lost 4 bases, J lost 5 bases, and 22 bases stayed unmatched. The CDR3 totals 20 residues. CDR3 loop: CASSSLRQGSLAGGGETQYF. The CDR3, as DNA: TGTGCCAGCAGTTCCCTAAGACAGGGAAGTTTAGCGGGGGGCGGGGAGACCCAGTACTTC.

V and J are TRBV29-1 and TRBJ1-5; D unresolved. The germline gives CDR1 SQVTM, CDR2 ANQGSEA. There are 14 residues in the CDR3. The V end was cut by 0 bases, the J end by 0 bases, with 6 bases between. The CDR3 bases are TGCAGCGTTGAAGATCCCGATAGCAATCAGCCCCAGCATTTT. This translates into CSVEDPDSNQPQHF.

CDR3 in amino acids: CASSSRTGNNEKLFF. In nucleotides, the CDR3 is TGTGCCAGCAGTTCCAGGACAGGGAATAATGAAAAACTGTTTTTT. The chain uses TRBV6-5 and TRBJ1-4, with 8 bases identical to TRBD1. The V gene end was trimmed by 4 bases and the J gene end by 4 bases; junction bases not matched to a gene: 5. Germline V gene sequence: CDR1 MNHEY, CDR2 SVGAGI. This CDR3 contains 15 residues.